Each of the 14 T cell receptor beta chains below was sequenced from the same sample in a study of blood T cell repertoires in COVID-19. TCRdb keeps only in-frame clones here, not all; method: immunoSEQ multiplex PCR. The sample has 160,000 or so clones, 80% seen once. Source material: PBMCs or T cells enriched from blood (not recorded which). The receptor set was obtained from a middle-aged man who had recovered from COVID-19.

The V call is TRBV4-2, the J call TRBJ2-5, with D perhaps TRBD1 (5 bases). Trimming removed 1 base at V and 1 base at J, with 10 bases between. The germline gives CDR1 LGHNA, CDR2 YNFKEQ. The CDR3 totals 15 residues. Here the CDR3 DNA reads TGTGCCAGCAGCCAAGGGGGCTCCGTCCAAGAGACCCAGTACTTC. It is translated as CASSQGGSVQETQYF.

V and J are TRBV19 and TRBJ2-7; TRBD2 agrees at 15 bases. The CDR3 extends over 17 amino acids. The V gene's germline CDR1 is LNHDA and CDR2 SQIVND (reference sequence). Trimming at V came to 7 bases and at J to 5 bases, leaving 12 bases not matched to a gene. This chain's CDR3 is CASTPSGTSGGRNEQYF. CDR3 DNA: TGTGCCAGTACCCCCTCCGGGACTAGCGGGGGGCGGAACGAGCAGTACTTC.

This clone was detected once. The chain has TRBV13 and TRBJ1-1, with a weak D call TRBD1 (6 bases). This CDR3 spans 15 amino acids. The V and J ends lost 3 bases and 1 base respectively, with 12 bases between them. Germline CDR1 reads PRHDT; CDR2 reads FYEKMQ (reference sequence). CDR3 DNA sequence: TGTGCCAGCAGCTTCCCGACAGGCCCGAACACTGAAGCTTTCTTT. Protein product: CASSFPTGPNTEAFF. The whole variable domain, remainder taken from reference TRBV13 and TRBJ1-1, is AAGVIQSPRHLIKEKRETATLKCYPIPRHDTVYWYQQGPGQDPQFLISFYEKMQSDKGSIPDRFSAQQFSDYHSELNMSSLELGDSALYFCASSFPTGPNTEAFFGQGTRLTVV.

V gene TRBV7-2 combines with J gene TRBJ2-3, with TRBD2 identical over 9 bases. The germline V gene encodes CDR1 SGHTA and CDR2 FQGNSA. CDR3 size: 16 residues. V lost 2 bases to trimming and J lost 1 base; unmatched junction nucleotides: 4. The CDR3 bases are TGTGCCAGCAGCTTAATCCAGCGGGGGGGCACAGATACGCAGTATTTT. Protein product: CASSLIQRGGTDTQYF.

V is TRBV4-1 and J is TRBJ1-5; the match to TRBD1 covers 7 bases. CDR1 and CDR2 from the germline V gene are MGHRA and YSYEKL. This CDR3 region has 14 residues. J lost 6 bases, V lost 3 bases, and 5 bases had no gene match. For the CDR3, the DNA is TGCGCCAGCAGCCATCGACAGGGTACTCAGCCCCAGCATTTT. This encodes CASSHRQGTQPQHF.

The chain has TRBV5-8 and TRBJ2-2; TRBD1 matches at 10 bases. Germline lookup yields CDR1 SGHTS and CDR2 YDEGEE. The V and J ends lost 5 bases and 4 bases, in that order; junction bases with no gene match: 8. This CDR3 comprises 16 residues. The CDR3 nucleotides are TGTGCCAGCAGAACTACCGGGACAGGGGTCACCGGGGAGCTGTTTTTT. Encoded protein: CASRTTGTGVTGELFF. Together with reference TRBV5-8 and TRBJ2-2, the CDR3 gives the full variable domain: EAGVTQSPTHLIKTRGQQATLRCSPISGHTSVYWYQQALGLGLQFLLWYDEGEERNRGNFPPRFSGRQFPNYSSELNVNALELEDSALYLCASRTTGTGVTGELFFGEGSRLTVL.

The sample holds one count of this clone. The V and J genes are TRBV19 and TRBJ2-1, with a possible D match to TRBD2 (6 bases). Germline CDR1 is LNHDA and CDR2 is SQIVND (reference sequence). The CDR3 runs to 15 residues. Trimming cost V 3 bases and J 9 bases, with 18 bases left between them. As DNA, the CDR3 is TGTGCCAGTAGTATCCAATACCAACGGGGGAGTGAGCAGTTCTTC. Translating it yields CASSIQYQRGSEQFF. The full variable domain, with the rest looked up from reference TRBV19 and TRBJ2-1, is DGGITQSPKYLFRKEGQNVTLSCEQNLNHDAMYWYRQDPGQGLRLIYYSQIVNDFQKGDIAEGYSVSREKKESFPLTVTSAQKNPTAFYLCASSIQYQRGSEQFFGPGTRLTVL.

This chain joins TRBV4-1 and TRBJ1-2; 7 positions match TRBD1. The trim removed 4 bases at V and 4 bases at J, leaving 3 bases unmatched. The CDR3 is made up of 13 amino acids. Germline V CDR1 and CDR2: MGHRA, YSYEKL. CDR3 bases: TGCGCCAGCAGCCGGGACAGATTCTATGGCTACACCTTC. Translating gives CASSRDRFYGYTF.

The chain joins TRBV4-2 to TRBJ2-1; 13 nucleotides match TRBD2. CDR1 and CDR2 from the germline V gene are LGHNA and YNFKEQ. With V trimmed by 6 bases and J by 6 bases, 5 bases remained unmatched. The CDR3 extends over 15 amino acids. The CDR3 region is CASSPTSGGPNEQFF. The CDR3 DNA reads TGTGCCAGCAGTCCGACTAGCGGGGGGCCCAATGAGCAGTTCTTC.

The rearrangement joins TRBV19 to TRBJ1-1, with 9 nucleotides matching TRBD1. CDR3 length equals 19 residues. The J segment lost 0 bases and the V segment lost 6 bases, leaving 17 bases of the junction unmatched. In germline, CDR1 is LNHDA, CDR2 SQIVND (reference sequence). In nucleotides, the CDR3 is TGTGCCAGTAGACAGGGGGCTCGGTTCGGGAGTTCTCTGAACACTGAAGCTTTCTTT. It is translated as CASRQGARFGSSLNTEAFF. Based on the CDR3 plus reference TRBV19 and TRBJ1-1, the full variable domain is DGGITQSPKYLFRKEGQNVTLSCEQNLNHDAMYWYRQDPGQGLRLIYYSQIVNDFQKGDIAEGYSVSREKKESFPLTVTSAQKNPTAFYLCASRQGARFGSSLNTEAFFGQGTRLTVV.

The CDR3 loop is CASSDQGVRTDTQYF. The DNA for the CDR3 is TGTGCCAGCAGTGACCAGGGGGTGCGAACAGATACGCAGTATTTT. The chain is built from TRBV25-1 and TRBJ2-3, with 7 bases fitting TRBD1. Germline values: CDR1 MGHDK, CDR2 SYGVNS. The CDR3 spans 15 residues. The trim removed 3 bases at V and 3 bases at J, leaving 6 bases unmatched. Looking up the rest from reference TRBV25-1 and TRBJ2-3 gives the full variable domain: EADIYQTPRYLVIGTGKKITLECSQTMGHDKMYWYQQDPGMELHLIHYSYGVNSTEKGDLSSESTVSRIRTEHFPLTLESARPSHTSQYLCASSDQGVRTDTQYFGPGTRLTVL.

This chain uses TRBV30 with TRBJ2-3; maybe TRBD1 (5 bases). Trimming cost V 0 bases and J 3 bases, with 16 bases left between them. CDR1 GTSNPN and CDR2 SVGIG come from the germline V gene (reference sequence). This CDR3 spans 16 amino acids. The CDR3 sequence is CAWSVFLAGNTDTQYF. The CDR3 DNA is TGTGCCTGGAGTGTATTTTTGGCAGGGAATACAGATACGCAGTATTTT.

The chain joins TRBV10-2 to TRBJ2-7, with 13 bases that match TRBD2. Germline CDR1 and CDR2: WSHSY and SAAADI. The CDR3 is 17 amino acids. V was pared by 6 bases and J by 0 bases, with 8 bases of the junction left unmatched. This CDR3 reads CASSAWTSGGTSYEQYV. DNA for the CDR3: TGCGCCAGCAGCGCCTGGACTAGCGGGGGCACCTCCTACGAGCAGTACGTC.

The V and J genes are TRBV6-2 or TRBV6-3 and TRBJ1-2; D is perhaps TRBD1 (5 bases). Trimming stripped 4 bases from V and 0 bases from J, with 12 bases between. Looked up from germline, CDR1 is MNHEY and CDR2 is SVGEGT. This CDR3 has 15 residues. CDR3 in amino acids: CASSLDTKPNYGYTF. CDR3 DNA: TGTGCCAGCAGTTTGGACACGAAGCCTAACTATGGCTACACCTTC.